This T cell receptor (beta chain) originates from a study of T cells in Graves' hyperthyroidism and ophthalmopathy. About the research overall: Staff took peripheral blood when the initial diagnosis was made, before any treatment began.

The study's findings and limits: Most thyroid clonotypes that were expanded above 0.001 also turned up in blood.

J lost 6 bases, V lost 5 bases, and 10 bases had no gene match. Germline assignment: CDR1 LGHDT and CDR2 YNNKEL (reference sequence). This CDR3 contains 14 residues. Those with hyperthyroidism were 18 to 65 years old, newly diagnosed, and ill for under 2 months. The diagnoses drew upon clinical symptoms, serum thyroxine and TRAb, thyroid ultrasound and orbital computed tomography. Amplification of TCR beta CDR3 regions used RNA as the template. The TCR CDR3 first-round RT-PCR relied on the HTBI primer set. TCRdb called the multiplex PCR reads again in MiXCR, with one record for every CDR3 protein. The sample has under 450,000 distinct CDR3 sequences, more than 15% seen once. In this sample, this clonotype turned up many times. The antigen is undetermined.

The receptor comes from a woman in her late teens or twenties with Graves' hyperthyroidism. Sequencing was carried out using blood. The genes are TRBV3-1 and TRBJ2-7, with 7 bases matching TRBD2. Written as DNA, the CDR3 is TGTGCCAGCAGCGCACCGGGACTAACGGGCGAGCAGTACTTC. It codes for CASSAPGLTGEQYF.